This T cell receptor beta chain appears in the sequencing data of a study of blood T cell repertoires in COVID-19. Study summary: The cDNA or gDNA used as material had been derived from T cells, B-cell-depleted T cells, or PBMCs.

This clone came up once. Libraries were prepared by immunoSEQ multiplex PCR; TCRdb keeps only in-frame clonotypes and omits some of them. The sample lists 140,000 or so clones; around 90% were seen once. The TCR sequence derives from a human donor in a cohort sampled during active COVID-19. The material sequenced was peripheral blood.

CDR3 sequence reads: CASSYQQNYEQYF. In nucleotides, the CDR3 is TGTGCCAGCAGTTACCAACAGAACTACGAGCAGTACTTC. The V call is TRBV6-2 or TRBV6-3, the J call TRBJ2-7; no definite D call. Germline V gene data show CDR1 as MNHEY and CDR2 as SVGEGT. V was shortened by 2 bases and J by 3 bases, with 8 bases between the two germline ends. There are 13 residues in the CDR3.